A single TCR beta chain is shown here with its context. Its antigen is unidentified. This entry is derived from a study of cytomegalovirus exposure and HLA in healthy donors. Across the study: The study's early data release held approximately 91 million unique TCRs from HLA-typed donors.

Study outcomes and limitations: Researchers catalogued under 200 TCR beta chains as cytomegalovirus-associated. As a later analysis showed, a missense DCLRE1C variant was linked to trimming of TCR beta V- and J-genes.

Germline-derived CDR1 and CDR2 are MNHNS and SASEGT. V lost 0 bases to trimming and J lost 5 bases, with 15 bases between them. The CDR3 is 16 residues long. It was with 60 Vbeta and 13 Jbeta primers that the PCR ran. TCRdb keeps only in-frame clones here, not all; method: immunoSEQ multiplex PCR. The sample consists of approximately 160,000 clones, almost 80% of them appearing once. The chain combines TRBV6-1 with TRBJ2-3; D ambiguous. Sequencing input: PBMCs. This TCR came from a man younger than 30 in good health and CMV-seropositive. CDR3 sequence (DNA): TGTGCCAGCAGTGAAGCGTCGGTACTCCTCGGAGATACGCAGTATTTT. Protein sequence: CASSEASVLLGDTQYF.